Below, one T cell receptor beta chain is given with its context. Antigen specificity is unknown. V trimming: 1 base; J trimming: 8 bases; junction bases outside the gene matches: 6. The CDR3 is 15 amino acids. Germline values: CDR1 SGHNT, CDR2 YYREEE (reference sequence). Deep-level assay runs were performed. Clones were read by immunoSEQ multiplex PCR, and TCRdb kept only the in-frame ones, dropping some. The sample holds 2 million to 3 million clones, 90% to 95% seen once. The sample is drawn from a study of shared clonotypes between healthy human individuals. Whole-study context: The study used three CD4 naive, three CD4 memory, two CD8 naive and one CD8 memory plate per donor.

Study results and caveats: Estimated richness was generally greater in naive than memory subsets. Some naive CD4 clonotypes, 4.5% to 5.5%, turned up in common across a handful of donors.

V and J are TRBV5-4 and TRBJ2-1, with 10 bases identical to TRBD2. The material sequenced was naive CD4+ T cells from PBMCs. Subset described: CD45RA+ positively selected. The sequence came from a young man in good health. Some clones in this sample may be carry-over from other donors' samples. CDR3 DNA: TGTGCCAGCAGCTTGAGTCTAGCGGGAGCAGATGAGCAGTTCTTC. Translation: CASSLSLAGADEQFF.